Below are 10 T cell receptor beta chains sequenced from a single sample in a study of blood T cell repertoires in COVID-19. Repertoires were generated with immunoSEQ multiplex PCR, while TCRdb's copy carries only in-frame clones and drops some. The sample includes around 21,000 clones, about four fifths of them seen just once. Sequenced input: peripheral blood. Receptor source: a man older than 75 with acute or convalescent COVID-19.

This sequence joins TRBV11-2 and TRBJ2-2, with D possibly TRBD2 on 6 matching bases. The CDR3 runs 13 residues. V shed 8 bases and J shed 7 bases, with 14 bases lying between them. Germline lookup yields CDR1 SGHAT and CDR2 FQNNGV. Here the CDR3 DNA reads TGTGCCAGCGCTAATTCCGGGGGCGGGGAGCTGTTTTTT. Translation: CASANSGGGELFF.

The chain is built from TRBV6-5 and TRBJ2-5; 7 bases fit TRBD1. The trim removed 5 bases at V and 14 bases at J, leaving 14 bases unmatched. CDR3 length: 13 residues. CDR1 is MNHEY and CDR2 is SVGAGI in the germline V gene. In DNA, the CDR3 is TGTGCCAGCAGTCCTCTCCTTTCGACAGGGCCCTACTTC. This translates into CASSPLLSTGPYF.

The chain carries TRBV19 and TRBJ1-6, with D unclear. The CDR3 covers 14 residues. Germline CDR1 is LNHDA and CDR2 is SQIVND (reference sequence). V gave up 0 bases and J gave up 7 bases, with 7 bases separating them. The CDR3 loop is CASSIDLQNSPLHF. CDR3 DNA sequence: TGTGCCAGTAGTATAGATCTGCAGAATTCACCCCTCCACTTT.

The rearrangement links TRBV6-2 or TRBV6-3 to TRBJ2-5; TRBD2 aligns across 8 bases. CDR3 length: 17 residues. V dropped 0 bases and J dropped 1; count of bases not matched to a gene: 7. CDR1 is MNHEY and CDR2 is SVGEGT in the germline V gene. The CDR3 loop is CASSYSVSGGVQETQYF. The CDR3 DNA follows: TGTGCCAGCAGTTACTCGGTCAGCGGGGGAGTCCAAGAGACCCAGTACTTC.

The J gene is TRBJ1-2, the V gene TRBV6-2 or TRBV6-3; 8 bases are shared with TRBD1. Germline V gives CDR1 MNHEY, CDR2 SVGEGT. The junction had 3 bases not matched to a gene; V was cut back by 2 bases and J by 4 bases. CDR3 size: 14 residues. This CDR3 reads CASSYPGQGYGYTF. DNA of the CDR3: TGTGCCAGCAGTTACCCTGGACAGGGCTATGGCTACACCTTC.

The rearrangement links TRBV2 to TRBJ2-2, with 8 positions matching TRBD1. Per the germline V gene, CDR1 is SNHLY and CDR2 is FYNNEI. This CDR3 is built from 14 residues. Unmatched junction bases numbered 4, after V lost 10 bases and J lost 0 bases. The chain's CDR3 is CAIRTGSNTGELFF. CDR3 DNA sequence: TGTGCCATAAGGACAGGGTCGAACACCGGGGAGCTGTTTTTT.

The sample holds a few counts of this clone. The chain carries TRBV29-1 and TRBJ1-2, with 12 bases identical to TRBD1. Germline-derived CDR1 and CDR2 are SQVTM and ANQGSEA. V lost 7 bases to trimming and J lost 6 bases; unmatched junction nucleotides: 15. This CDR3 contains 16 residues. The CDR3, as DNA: TGCAGCGCCGGCGAGGGGACAGGGGGCCTCCAGAATGGCTACACCTTC. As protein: CSAGEGTGGLQNGYTF.

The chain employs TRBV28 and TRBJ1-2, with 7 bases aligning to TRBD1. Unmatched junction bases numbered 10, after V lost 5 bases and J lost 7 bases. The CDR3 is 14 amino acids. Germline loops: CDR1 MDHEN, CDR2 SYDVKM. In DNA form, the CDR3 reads TGTGCCAGCAGTGCACCGACAGGGCCTACTGGCTACACCTTC. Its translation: CASSAPTGPTGYTF.

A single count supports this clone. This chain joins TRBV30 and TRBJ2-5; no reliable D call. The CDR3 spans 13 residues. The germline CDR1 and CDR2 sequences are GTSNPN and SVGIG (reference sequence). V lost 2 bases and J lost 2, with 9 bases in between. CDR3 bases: TGTGCCTGGAGTAACCAGATACAAGAGACCCAGTACTTC. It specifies CAWSNQIQETQYF. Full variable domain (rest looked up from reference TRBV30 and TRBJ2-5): SQTIHQWPATLVQPVGSPLSLECTVEGTSNPNLYWYRQAAGRGLQLLFYSVGIGQISSEVPQNLSASRPQDRQFILSSKKLLLSDSGFYLCAWSNQIQETQYFGPGTRLLVL.

CDR3 residues: CASSSGSTAGYGYTF. In DNA form, the CDR3 reads TGTGCCAGCAGTTCGGGGTCCACGGCGGGGTATGGCTACACCTTC. J is TRBJ1-2 and V is TRBV6-1; D is undetermined. The CDR3 is made up of 15 amino acids. Looked up from germline, CDR1 is MNHNS and CDR2 is SASEGT. V lost 5 bases and J lost 5, with 18 bases in between.